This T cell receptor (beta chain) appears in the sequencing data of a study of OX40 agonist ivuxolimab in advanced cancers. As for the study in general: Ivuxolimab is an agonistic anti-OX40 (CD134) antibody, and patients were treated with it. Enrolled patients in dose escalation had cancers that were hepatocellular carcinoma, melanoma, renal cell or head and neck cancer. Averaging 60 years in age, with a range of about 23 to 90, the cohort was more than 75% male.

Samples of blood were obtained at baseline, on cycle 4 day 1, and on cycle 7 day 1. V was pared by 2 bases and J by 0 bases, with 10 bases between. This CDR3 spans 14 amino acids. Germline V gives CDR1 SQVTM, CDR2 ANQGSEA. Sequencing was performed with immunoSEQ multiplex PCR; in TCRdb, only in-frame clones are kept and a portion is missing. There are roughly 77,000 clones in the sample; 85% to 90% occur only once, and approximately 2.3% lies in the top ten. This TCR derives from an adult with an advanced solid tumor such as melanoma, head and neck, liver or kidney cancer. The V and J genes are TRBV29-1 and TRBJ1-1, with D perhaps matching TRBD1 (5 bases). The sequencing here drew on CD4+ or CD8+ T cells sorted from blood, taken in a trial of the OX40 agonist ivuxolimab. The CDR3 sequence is CSVERQGMNTEAFF. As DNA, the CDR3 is TGCAGCGTTGAAAGGCAGGGAATGAACACTGAAGCTTTCTTT.